These 15 T cell receptor beta chains came from one sample sequenced in a study of blood T cell repertoires in COVID-19. Libraries were prepared by immunoSEQ multiplex PCR; TCRdb keeps only in-frame clonotypes and omits some of them. The sample consists of around 300,000 clones, roughly 89% of them appearing once. The source material was PBMCs or T cells enriched from blood (not recorded which). The receptors here all came from a woman between 55 and 75 years old who had recovered from COVID-19.

This chain links TRBV5-1 with TRBJ2-3, with D unclear. CDR3 length equals 14 residues. V gave up 0 bases and J gave up 4 bases, with 9 bases separating them. Germline assignment: CDR1 SGHRS and CDR2 YFSETQ. CDR3: CASSLGSLSDTQYF. DNA for the CDR3: TGCGCCAGCAGCTTGGGTTCTTTATCAGATACGCAGTATTTT.

The V and J genes are TRBV9 and TRBJ2-7; D remains ambiguous. V lost 4 bases and J lost 3, with 17 bases in between. Germline values: CDR1 SGDLS, CDR2 YYNGEE. This CDR3 has 15 amino acids. CDR3 sequence reads: CASSSNKESIYEQYF. The CDR3 nucleotides read TGTGCCAGCAGCTCAAACAAGGAGAGTATCTACGAGCAGTACTTC.

The chain couples TRBV5-4 to TRBJ2-2; 9 nucleotides align to TRBD2. This CDR3 is 16 amino acids long. V lost 4 bases and J lost 2; bases outside the gene matches: 6. Germline values: CDR1 SGHNT, CDR2 YYREEE (reference sequence). CDR3 bases: TGTGCCAGCAGCCCGTTAGCGGGAGAAAACACCGGGGAGCTGTTTTTT. The encoded protein is CASSPLAGENTGELFF.

This clone was counted once. The chain uses TRBV2 and TRBJ1-4; 7 nucleotides agree with TRBD1. CDR1 SNHLY and CDR2 FYNNEI come from the germline V gene. This CDR3 comprises 13 residues. V dropped 11 bases and J dropped 6; count of bases not matched to a gene: 9. The CDR3 DNA follows: TGTGCCGGGAAACAGGGGCTTTATGAAAAACTGTTTTTT. It codes for CAGKQGLYEKLFF.

The rearrangement joins TRBV5-1 to TRBJ1-4; possible D gene TRBD1, 5 bases. Germline loops: CDR1 SGHRS, CDR2 YFSETQ. The germline V and J ends were trimmed by 0 bases and 3 bases, with 12 bases remaining between them. The CDR3 is 16 residues long. In DNA form, the CDR3 reads TGCGCCAGCAGCTTGGCCGGCGCAGGGCCTAATGAAAAACTGTTTTTT. Protein sequence: CASSLAGAGPNEKLFF.

This sequence joins TRBV20-1 and TRBJ1-1; no definite D call. The CDR3 totals 11 residues. The V and J ends lost 7 bases and 7 bases respectively, with 13 bases between them. CDR1 DFQATT and CDR2 SNEGSKA come from the germline V gene (reference sequence). This CDR3 reads CSVFGWSEAFF. The CDR3 DNA is TGCAGTGTTTTTGGATGGAGTGAAGCTTTCTTT.

The chain joins TRBV28 to TRBJ1-6; D perhaps matches TRBD1 (6 bases). The CDR3 is made up of 15 amino acids. The germline V gene has CDR1 MDHEN and CDR2 SYDVKM. Between the trimmed V and J ends, which lost 8 bases and 7 bases, there was a span of 18 bases. The CDR3 loop reads CASSPGTRDNSPLHF. As DNA, the CDR3 is TGTGCCAGCTCCCCCGGGACAAGAGACAATTCACCCCTCCACTTT.

This clone was recorded a few times. The CDR3 nucleotides read TGTGCCAGCAGCTTGCCTGGGGCGCAAACCAATGAGCAGTTCTTC. Its protein product is CASSLPGAQTNEQFF. V usage is TRBV5-4 and J usage is TRBJ2-1, with D tentatively TRBD1 (5 bases). V was cut by 1 base and J by 6 bases, with 14 bases left in between. Looked up from germline, CDR1 is SGHNT and CDR2 is YYREEE (reference sequence). The CDR3 spans 15 residues.

The chain links TRBV27 to TRBJ2-7, with 9 bases that match TRBD2. The CDR3 extends over 16 amino acids. V was clipped by 0 bases and J by 0 bases; unmatched bases: 3. Germline values: CDR1 MNHEY, CDR2 SMNVEV (reference sequence). This CDR3 is CASSLSASGNSYEQYF. The CDR3 DNA follows: TGTGCCAGCAGTTTATCGGCTAGCGGGAACTCCTACGAGCAGTACTTC.

This chain uses TRBV5-4 with TRBJ2-7, with 11 positions matching TRBD1. V lost 6 bases, J lost 0 bases, and 14 bases stayed unmatched. The CDR3 contains 18 residues. Germline CDR1 is SGHNT and CDR2 is YYREEE (reference sequence). The CDR3 DNA is TGTGCCAGCACCGCTAGTTTAGGGACAGGGGGTGCCTCCTACGAGCAGTACTTC. Amino acids: CASTASLGTGGASYEQYF.

Regarding this clone: A read error may explain this, as a much larger clone is one base away. J is TRBJ1-2 and V is TRBV24-1; D unresolved. The CDR3 is 13 amino acids. CDR1 and CDR2 (germline): KGHDR, SFDVKD. The CDR3 DNA is TGTGCCGCCAGTGACCGGGCTAACTATGGCTACACCTTC. Its protein is CAASDRANYGYTF.

This chain links TRBV6-5 with TRBJ1-1; TRBD1 matches 7 bases. Germline loops: CDR1 MNHEY, CDR2 SVGAGI. The CDR3 totals 12 residues. Trimming at V came to 5 bases and at J to 5 bases, leaving 2 bases not matched to a gene. Written as DNA, the CDR3 is TGTGCCAGCAGTCCACAGGGGACTGAAGCTTTCTTT. Translating it yields CASSPQGTEAFF.

The J gene is TRBJ2-4, the V gene TRBV15, with 7 bases lining up with TRBD1. Germline CDR1 is LNHNV and CDR2 is YYDKDF (reference sequence). This CDR3 spans 16 amino acids. V lost 1 base, J lost 3 bases, and 6 bases stayed unmatched. The CDR3 sequence is CATSRGGGAGKNIQYF. The CDR3 DNA is TGTGCCACCAGCAGAGGAGGGGGCGCCGGCAAAAACATTCAGTACTTC.

V is TRBV5-5 and J is TRBJ1-2; D not resolved. V was clipped by 2 bases and J by 4 bases, with 15 bases between them. CDR1 and CDR2 (germline): SGHKS, YYEKEE (reference sequence). The length of the CDR3 is 15 residues. The DNA for the CDR3 is TGTGCCAGCAGCTTCGTAGTACGGGGAGGCTATGGCTACACCTTC. Translating it yields CASSFVVRGGYGYTF. The full variable domain, with the rest looked up from reference TRBV5-5 and TRBJ1-2, is DAGVTQSPTHLIKTRGQQVTLRCSPISGHKSVSWYQQVLGQGPQFIFQYYEKEERGRGNFPDRFSARQFPNYSSELNVNALLLGDSALYLCASSFVVRGGYGYTFGSGTRLTVV.

This clone was counted a few times. The chain combines TRBV7-9 with TRBJ1-5; possible D gene TRBD1, 5 bases. V was clipped by 4 bases and J by 4 bases, with 11 bases between them. Germline V CDR1 and CDR2: SEHNR, FQNEAQ (reference sequence). The CDR3 consists of 14 residues. The CDR3 coding sequence is TGTGCCAGCAGCTCTACGGGGGGGAATCAGCCCCAGCATTTT. This translates into CASSSTGGNQPQHF.